These 19 T cell receptor beta chains came from one sample sequenced in a study of CXCR3-negative and CXCR3-positive naive CD8 T cells (dated by TCRdb to about 2019). Study-wide findings and limitations: Compared with CXCR3-negative naive cells, CXCR3-positive naive cells had TRB CDR3s with higher hydrophobicity (lower Kidera factor 4), lower energy, and higher strength and volume indices.

TCRdb shows the sequencer as NextSeq 550. The Human TCR Profiling Kit (MiLaboratory) was used to prepare UMI-labeled 5' RACE TRB cDNA libraries. TCRdb reprocessed the reads and lists each CDR3 protein sequence as a single entry, with no DNA. This sample's table lists 50,000 to 65,000 distinct CDR3 sequences. Of the sample, roughly 0.8% falls within the top ten clones. These receptors' targets are unknown. Sequencing was done on a sample of naive CXCR3+ CD8+ T cells from blood. Sample cell subset or site, as interpreted from the label and publication: CD45RO-CCR7+CD27+CD95- naive CD8+ T cells expressing CXCR3 (TNR3+). Receptors were obtained from a human donor in good health. Some clones in this sample may be carry-over from other donors' samples.

The rearrangement links TRBV24-1 to TRBJ2-5; TCRdb's D call of TRBD1 is untestable without DNA. The CDR3 length is 15 residues. Germline V gene data show CDR1 as KGHDR and CDR2 as SFDVKD. This chain's CDR3 is CATSDPAGTIKTQYF.

The V gene is TRBV6-2 or TRBV6-3, the J gene TRBJ2-1; the TCRdb D gene call, TRBD2, has no DNA to confirm it. The CDR3 extends over 13 amino acids. Germline loops: CDR1 MNHEY, CDR2 SVGEGT. CDR3 in amino acids: CASSYGGPNEQFF.

V usage is TRBV27 and J usage is TRBJ2-1; TCRdb calls TRBD2, which cannot be checked without DNA. Looked up from germline, CDR1 is MNHEY and CDR2 is SMNVEV (reference sequence). The CDR3 covers 15 residues. CDR3 protein: CATARRASDSETQYF.

The CDR3 loop reads CASSYRTAYGYTF. The rearrangement uses TRBV28 and TRBJ1-2; checking the TCRdb D call of TRBD1 is not possible without DNA. The CDR3 runs 13 residues. CDR1 MDHEN and CDR2 SYDVKM come from the germline V gene.

This sequence joins TRBV28 and TRBJ1-2; TCRdb selects TRBD1, and the lack of DNA leaves this call unchecked. The CDR3 spans 15 residues. The germline gives CDR1 MDHEN, CDR2 SYDVKM. CDR3 in amino acids: CASSLSRQGWNGYTF.

V and J are TRBV7-9 and TRBJ2-5; absent DNA, TCRdb's TRBD2 call cannot be checked. The CDR3 spans 15 residues. Per the germline V gene, CDR1 is SEHNR and CDR2 is FQNEAQ (reference sequence). This chain's CDR3 is CASSPTSGPQETQYF.

The chain recombines TRBV20-1 with TRBJ1-1; the TRBD1 assignment by TCRdb is unverifiable without DNA. This CDR3 has 14 residues. Germline CDR1 reads DFQATT; CDR2 reads SNEGSKA (reference sequence). Here the CDR3 reads CSALSGQGNTEAFF.

The V call is TRBV7-9, the J call TRBJ1-1; the D gene TCRdb calls, TRBD1, cannot be checked with no DNA. Germline CDR1 SEHNR, CDR2 FQNEAQ (reference sequence). The CDR3 extends over 15 amino acids. The chain's CDR3 is CASSRPGQGAPEAFF.

This chain links TRBV5-1 with TRBJ2-5; TCRdb returns TRBD2, unconfirmable since there is no DNA. Germline values: CDR1 SGHRS, CDR2 YFSETQ. This CDR3 comprises 15 residues. CDR3 region: CASSPGLAGEETQYF.

The chain carries TRBV3-1 and TRBJ2-3; TCRdb designates TRBD2, a call that cannot be tested without DNA. Germline V CDR1 and CDR2: LGHDT, YNNKEL (reference sequence). The CDR3 spans 18 residues. CDR3 in amino acids: CASSQLTTSAVYTDTQYF.

V is TRBV7-9 and J is TRBJ1-5; lacking DNA, the TRBD1 call made by TCRdb goes unchecked. The CDR3 is 15 residues long. Germline V gives CDR1 SEHNR, CDR2 FQNEAQ (reference sequence). CDR3: CASSRQGASNQPQHF.

This rearrangement joins TRBV7-8 to TRBJ2-1. Looked up from germline, CDR1 is SGHVS and CDR2 is FQNEAQ. The CDR3 is 13 amino acids. The CDR3 sequence is CASSKDGTDEQFF.

The chain carries TRBV7-2 and TRBJ1-2; the TRBD1 assignment by TCRdb is unverifiable without DNA. This CDR3 region has 13 residues. Germline V gives CDR1 SGHTA, CDR2 FQGNSA. The CDR3: CASSRGQLYGYTF.

The chain combines TRBV7-9 with TRBJ1-2. There are 15 residues in the CDR3. CDR1 and CDR2 (germline): SEHNR, FQNEAQ (reference sequence). CDR3 loop: CASSFNSGSYYGYTF.

This rearrangement joins TRBV5-6 to TRBJ2-7; TCRdb names TRBD1, which stays unverified in the absence of DNA. This CDR3 is built from 15 residues. Germline V gives CDR1 SGHDT, CDR2 YYEEEE. The CDR3: CASSFTGGMIYEQYF.

This chain links TRBV7-9 with TRBJ1-2; the D call from TCRdb, TRBD1, cannot be confirmed without DNA. CDR3 size: 16 residues. Germline values: CDR1 SEHNR, CDR2 FQNEAQ (reference sequence). CDR3 loop: CASSLEAQRQRSGYTF.

The chain couples TRBV14 to TRBJ2-1. CDR3 length: 12 residues. CDR1 is SGHDN and CDR2 is FVKESK in the germline V gene. CDR3 residues: CASSQAGSEQFF.

The V and J genes are TRBV14 and TRBJ2-3; TCRdb lists TRBD2, though no DNA is available to test this call. CDR3 size: 16 residues. Germline CDR1 SGHDN, CDR2 FVKESK. The CDR3 reads CASSQVSGGATDTQYF.

The chain employs TRBV28 and TRBJ2-6. Per germline, CDR1 MDHEN and CDR2 SYDVKM. The CDR3 has 13 residues. Here the CDR3 reads CASSRVGANVLTF.